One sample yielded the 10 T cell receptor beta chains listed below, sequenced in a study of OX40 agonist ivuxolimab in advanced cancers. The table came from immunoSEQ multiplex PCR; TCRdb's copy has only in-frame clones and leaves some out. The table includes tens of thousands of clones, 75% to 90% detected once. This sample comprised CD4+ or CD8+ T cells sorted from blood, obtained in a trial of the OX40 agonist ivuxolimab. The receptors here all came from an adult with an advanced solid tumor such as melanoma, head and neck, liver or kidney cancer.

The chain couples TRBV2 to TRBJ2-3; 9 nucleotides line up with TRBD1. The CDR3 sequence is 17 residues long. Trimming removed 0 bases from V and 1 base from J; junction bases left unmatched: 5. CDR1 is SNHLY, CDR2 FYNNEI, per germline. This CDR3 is CASSEAGQGRGTDTQYF. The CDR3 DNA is TGTGCCAGCAGTGAAGCGGGACAGGGAAGGGGCACAGATACGCAGTATTTT.

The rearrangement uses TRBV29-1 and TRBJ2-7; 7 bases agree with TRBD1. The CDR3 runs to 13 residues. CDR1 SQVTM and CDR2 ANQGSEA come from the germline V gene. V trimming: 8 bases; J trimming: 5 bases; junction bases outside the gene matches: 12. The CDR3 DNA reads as TGCAGCATTCACAGGGGAATGACCGACGAGCAGTACTTC. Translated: CSIHRGMTDEQYF.

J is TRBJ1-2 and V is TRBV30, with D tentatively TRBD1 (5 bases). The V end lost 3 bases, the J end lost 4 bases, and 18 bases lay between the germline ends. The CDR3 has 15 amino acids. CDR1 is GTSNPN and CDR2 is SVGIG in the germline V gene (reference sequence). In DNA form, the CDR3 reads TGTGCCTGGAGGGTAGGGAGACAGCGCCTCTATGGCTACACCTTC. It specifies CAWRVGRQRLYGYTF.

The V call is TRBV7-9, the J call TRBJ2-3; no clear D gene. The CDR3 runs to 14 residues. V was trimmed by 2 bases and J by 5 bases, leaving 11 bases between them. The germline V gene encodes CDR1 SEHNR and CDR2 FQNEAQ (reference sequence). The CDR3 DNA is TGTGCCAGCAGCTTAACCCGCAGTGGAGATACGCAGTATTTT. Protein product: CASSLTRSGDTQYF.

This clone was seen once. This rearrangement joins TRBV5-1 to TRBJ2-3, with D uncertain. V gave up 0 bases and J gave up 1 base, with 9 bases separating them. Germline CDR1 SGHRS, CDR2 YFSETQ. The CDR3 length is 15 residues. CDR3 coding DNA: TGCGCCAGCAGCTTGGTTCAAGTCGGCACAGATACGCAGTATTTT. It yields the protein CASSLVQVGTDTQYF.

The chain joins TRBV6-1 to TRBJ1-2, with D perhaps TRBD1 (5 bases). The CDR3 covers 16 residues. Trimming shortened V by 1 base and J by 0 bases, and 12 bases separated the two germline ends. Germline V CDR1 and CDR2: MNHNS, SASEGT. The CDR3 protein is CASSEGDFRTNYGYTF. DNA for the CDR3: TGTGCCAGCAGTGAAGGGGACTTTCGGACTAACTATGGCTACACCTTC.

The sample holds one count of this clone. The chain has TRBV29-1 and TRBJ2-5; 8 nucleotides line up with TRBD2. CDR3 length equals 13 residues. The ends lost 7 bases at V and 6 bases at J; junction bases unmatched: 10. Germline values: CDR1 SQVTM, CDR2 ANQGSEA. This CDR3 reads CSARGGGGKTQYF. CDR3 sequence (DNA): TGCAGCGCTCGGGGGGGCGGCGGGAAGACCCAGTACTTC.

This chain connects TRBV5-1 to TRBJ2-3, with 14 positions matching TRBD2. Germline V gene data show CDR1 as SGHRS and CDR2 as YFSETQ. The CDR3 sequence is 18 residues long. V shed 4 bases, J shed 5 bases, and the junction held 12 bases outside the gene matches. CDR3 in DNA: TGCGCCAGCAGCCCTGGGACTAGCGGGAGCGGGTTAGGAGATACGCAGTATTTT. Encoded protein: CASSPGTSGSGLGDTQYF.

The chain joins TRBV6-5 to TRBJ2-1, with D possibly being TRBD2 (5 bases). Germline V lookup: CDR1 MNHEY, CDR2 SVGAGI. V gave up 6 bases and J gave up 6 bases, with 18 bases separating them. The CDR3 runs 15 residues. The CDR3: CASSRGLSTRNEQFF. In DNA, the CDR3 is TGTGCCAGCAGCCGCGGACTTAGTACGCGCAATGAGCAGTTCTTC.

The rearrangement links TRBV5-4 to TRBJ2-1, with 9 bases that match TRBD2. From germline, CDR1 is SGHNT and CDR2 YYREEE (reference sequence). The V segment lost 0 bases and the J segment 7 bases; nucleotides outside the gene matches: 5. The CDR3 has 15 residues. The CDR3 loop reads CASSLVGGRANEQFF. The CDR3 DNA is TGTGCCAGCAGCTTGGTGGGCGGGAGGGCAAATGAGCAGTTCTTC.